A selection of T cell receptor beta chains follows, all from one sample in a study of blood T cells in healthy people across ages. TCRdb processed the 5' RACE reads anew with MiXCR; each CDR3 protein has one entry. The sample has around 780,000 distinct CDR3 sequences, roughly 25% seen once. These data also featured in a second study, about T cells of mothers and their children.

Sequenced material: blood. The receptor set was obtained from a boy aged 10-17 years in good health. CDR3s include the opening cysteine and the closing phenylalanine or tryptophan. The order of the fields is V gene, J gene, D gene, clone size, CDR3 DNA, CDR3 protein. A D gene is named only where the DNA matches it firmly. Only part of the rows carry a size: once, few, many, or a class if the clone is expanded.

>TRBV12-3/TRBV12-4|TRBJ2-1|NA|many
TGTGCCAGCAGTCAACTCCTCGGGACGCCGTACAATGAGCAGTTCTTC
CASSQLLGTPYNEQFF
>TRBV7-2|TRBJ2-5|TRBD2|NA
TGTGCCAGCAGCAATCTTCCCGGGGGGCAAGAGACCCAGTACTTC
CASSNLPGGQETQYF
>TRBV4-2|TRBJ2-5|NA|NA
TGTGCCAGCAGCCAAGTGGGAATAGCGGAAGAGACCCAGTACTTC
CASSQVGIAEETQYF
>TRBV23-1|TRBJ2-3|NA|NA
TGCGCCAGCAGTCAACATTGTAGGGGGGGCACAGATACGCAGTATTTT
CASSQHCRGGTDTQYF
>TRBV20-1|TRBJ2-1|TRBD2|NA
TGCAGTGCACCCCCAGCGGGGGGTTACAATGAGCAGTTCTTC
CSAPPAGGYNEQFF
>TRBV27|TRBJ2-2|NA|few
TGTGCCAGCAGGGACATTGCGAACACCGGGGAGCTGTTTTTT
CASRDIANTGELFF
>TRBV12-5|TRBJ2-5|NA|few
TGTGCTAGTGGTTTGGTTTTCGAGACCCAGTACTTC
CASGLVFETQYF
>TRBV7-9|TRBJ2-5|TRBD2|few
TGTGCCAGCAGCACGGGAGGTCTAATGGGGACCCAGTACTTC
CASSTGGLMGTQYF
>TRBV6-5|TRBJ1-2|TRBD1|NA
TGTGCCAGCAGTTACTCGTCAGGGGGGGCCTATGGCTACACCTTC
CASSYSSGGAYGYTF
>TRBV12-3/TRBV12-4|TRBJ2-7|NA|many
TGTGCCAGCAGTCCCTCGCCCTACGAGCAGTACTTC
CASSPSPYEQYF
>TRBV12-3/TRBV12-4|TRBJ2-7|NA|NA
TGTGCCAGCAGTTTCTGGTCGGACTCCTACGAGCAGTACTTC
CASSFWSDSYEQYF
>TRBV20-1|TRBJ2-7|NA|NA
TGCAGTGCTAGACCGTTGGCCAAAGGCTCCTACGAGCAGTACTTC
CSARPLAKGSYEQYF
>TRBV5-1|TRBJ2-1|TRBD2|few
TGCGCCAGCAGCTTAACTAGCGGAACGAGCTCCTACAATGAGCAGTTCTTC
CASSLTSGTSSYNEQFF
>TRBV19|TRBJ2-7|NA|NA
TGTGCCAGTAGTATTTTTGGGGGAGAGCAGTACTTC
CASSIFGGEQYF
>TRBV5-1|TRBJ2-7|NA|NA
TGCGCCAGCAGCTTGGGGGGCTCATTTTCCTACGAGCAGTACTTC
CASSLGGSFSYEQYF
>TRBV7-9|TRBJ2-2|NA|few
TGTGCCAAAGGCATAAACGGGGAGCTGTTTTTT
CAKGINGELFF
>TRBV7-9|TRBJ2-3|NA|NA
TGTGCCAGCATGCGGGGATACACAGATACGCAGTATTTT
CASMRGYTDTQYF
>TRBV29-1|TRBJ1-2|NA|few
TGCAGCGTTGAGGGGTCGGAGTTTGGCTACACCTTC
CSVEGSEFGYTF
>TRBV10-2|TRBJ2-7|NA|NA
TGCGCCAGCAGTACCAGACGGGGGCCCACCTACGAGCAGTACTTC
CASSTRRGPTYEQYF
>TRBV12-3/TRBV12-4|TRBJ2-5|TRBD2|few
TGTGCCAGCAGTTTGGGGCGGAGTAGCGGGGGGACCGAAGAGACCCAGTACTTC
CASSLGRSSGGTEETQYF
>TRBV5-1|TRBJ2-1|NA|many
TGTGCCAGCTCACTCGGACTTTACAATGAGCAGTTCTTC
CASSLGLYNEQFF
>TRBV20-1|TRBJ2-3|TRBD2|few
TGCAGTGCTAAACGGACTAGCGGGACCACAGATACGCAGTATTTT
CSAKRTSGTTDTQYF
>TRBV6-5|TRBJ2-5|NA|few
TGTGCCAGCAGTTACGCACCTGGAGAGACCCAGTACTTC
CASSYAPGETQYF
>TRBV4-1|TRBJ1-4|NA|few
TGCGCCAGCAGCGTAACCGCACCCTTTGGGACTAATGAAAAACTGTTTTTT
CASSVTAPFGTNEKLFF
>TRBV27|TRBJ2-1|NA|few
TGTGCCAGCAGTTTATCGGGGGGGCAGGGGCACTACAATGAGCAGTTCTTC
CASSLSGGQGHYNEQFF
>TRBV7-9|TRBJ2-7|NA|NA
TGTGCCAGCCTGGGCAGCTCCTACGAGCAGTACTTC
CASLGSSYEQYF
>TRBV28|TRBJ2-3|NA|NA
TGTGCCAGCATGGGACAAACTAGCACAGATACGCAGTATTTT
CASMGQTSTDTQYF
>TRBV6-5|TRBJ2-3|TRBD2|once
TGTGCCAGCAGTTTAGTTGGTGCGGCGGGGGGCAGCACAGATACGCAGTATTTT
CASSLVGAAGGSTDTQYF
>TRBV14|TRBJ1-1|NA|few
TGTGCCAGCAGCCAGTTACAGCTCATGAACACTGAAGCTTTCTTT
CASSQLQLMNTEAFF
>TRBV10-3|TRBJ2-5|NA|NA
TGTGCCATCAGTGAGTCTCACAGCAAAGAGACCCAGTACTTC
CAISESHSKETQYF
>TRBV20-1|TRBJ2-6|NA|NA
TGCAGTGCTAGAGTCGGAGGCTACTCTGGGGCCAACGTCCTGACTTTC
CSARVGGYSGANVLTF